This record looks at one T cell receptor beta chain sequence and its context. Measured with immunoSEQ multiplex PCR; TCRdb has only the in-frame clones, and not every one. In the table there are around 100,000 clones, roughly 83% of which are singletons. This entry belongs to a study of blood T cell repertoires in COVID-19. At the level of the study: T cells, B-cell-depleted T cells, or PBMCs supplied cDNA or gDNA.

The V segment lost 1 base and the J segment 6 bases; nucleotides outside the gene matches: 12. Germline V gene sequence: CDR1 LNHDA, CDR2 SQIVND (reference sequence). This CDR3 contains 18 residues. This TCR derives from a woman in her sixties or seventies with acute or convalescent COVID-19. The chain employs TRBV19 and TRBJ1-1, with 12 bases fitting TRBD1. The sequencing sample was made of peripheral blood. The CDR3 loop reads CASSIGGLRGQGAAEAFF. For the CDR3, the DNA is TGTGCCAGTAGTATAGGTGGTCTTCGGGGACAGGGGGCGGCTGAAGCTTTCTTT.